Shown below are 27 T cell receptor beta chains from a single sample sequenced in a study of CD8 T cells in ankylosing spondylitis. TCRdb re-called the 5' RACE reads with MiXCR, one entry per CDR3 protein. The table has 100,000 to 150,000 distinct CDR3 sequences, roughly 6.6% seen once. Input material: blood, either unsorted or a sorted T cell fraction (not recorded which). The receptors here all came from a male donor with ankylosing spondylitis or in good health (not recorded which).

This clonotype came up many times. The CDR3 DNA reads TGTGCCTGGAGTTTGGTCACATTAAACACCATATATTTT. Encoded protein: CAWSLVTLNTIYF. J is TRBJ1-3 and V is TRBV30; no reliable D call. The CDR3 loop spans 13 amino acids. The V gene's germline CDR1 is GTSNPN and CDR2 SVGIG (reference sequence). The ends were cut back, 2 bases at V and 6 bases at J, with 11 bases in the middle.

The chain recombines TRBV4-2 with TRBJ1-2; D not certain. CDR3 length equals 13 residues. Germline-derived CDR1 and CDR2 are LGHNA and YNFKEQ. Trimming left V 8 bases short and J 8 bases short, with 18 bases between. CDR3 in DNA: TGTGCCAGCGGCCGCGGACTGGGTGGAGGCTACACCTTC. This encodes CASGRGLGGGYTF.

There are many counts of this clonotype. This chain joins TRBV7-2 and TRBJ2-2, with D perhaps matching TRBD1 (5 bases). V shed 0 bases and J shed 5 bases, with 10 bases lying between them. The germline gives CDR1 SGHTA, CDR2 FQGNSA. There are 15 residues in the CDR3. CDR3 DNA sequence: TGTGCCAGCAGCTTAGCGCAGGGTTATACCGGGGAGCTGTTTTTT. Protein sequence: CASSLAQGYTGELFF.

The chain links TRBV28 to TRBJ1-2; D is perhaps TRBD1 (5 bases). Germline CDR1 reads MDHEN; CDR2 reads SYDVKM. V was clipped by 4 bases and J by 4 bases, with 7 bases between them. The CDR3 totals 12 residues. The CDR3 sequence is CASSSTVYGYTF. Written as DNA, the CDR3 is TGTGCCAGCAGTTCGACAGTCTATGGCTACACCTTC.

This clonotype was recorded many times. The CDR3 coding sequence is TGCGCCAGCAGCCCCGGGAGCAATCAGCCCCAGCATTTT. This gives the protein CASSPGSNQPQHF. The rearrangement links TRBV5-1 to TRBJ1-5; D remains ambiguous. Trimming removed 4 bases at V and 1 base at J, with 6 bases between. Germline V gives CDR1 SGHRS, CDR2 YFSETQ. The CDR3 sequence is 13 residues long.

This clonotype has ten or more counts. V and J are TRBV7-9 and TRBJ1-2; D is unclear. The V end was cut by 6 bases, the J end by 0 bases, with 8 bases between. The length of the CDR3 is 13 residues. Germline V gene data show CDR1 as SEHNR and CDR2 as FQNEAQ (reference sequence). This CDR3 reads CASRISPNYGYTF. CDR3 bases: TGTGCCAGCAGAATCTCACCTAACTATGGCTACACCTTC.

There are many counts of this clonotype. The V and J genes are TRBV5-1 and TRBJ2-2, with 8 bases fitting TRBD1. The germline V gene has CDR1 SGHRS and CDR2 YFSETQ. The CDR3 contains 15 residues. The ends lost 6 bases at V and 9 bases at J; junction bases unmatched: 13. The CDR3 here is CASKPGTGQMWELFF. The CDR3 coding sequence is TGCGCCAGCAAACCCGGGACAGGCCAGATGTGGGAGCTGTTTTTT. Looking up the rest from reference TRBV5-1 and TRBJ2-2 gives the full variable domain: KAGVTQTPRYLIKTRGQQVTLSCSPISGHRSVSWYQQTPGQGLQFLFEYFSETQRNKGNFPGRFSGRQFSNSRSEMNVSTLELGDSALYLCASKPGTGQMWELFFGEGSRLTVL.

The V gene is TRBV19, the J gene TRBJ1-1; D gene unclear. The germline V gene encodes CDR1 LNHDA and CDR2 SQIVND (reference sequence). The V and J ends lost 3 bases and 11 bases respectively, with 13 bases between them. This CDR3 has 12 residues. Written as DNA, the CDR3 is TGTGCCAGTAGTATCCCTGCAGGTCCGGCTTTCTTT. Its translation: CASSIPAGPAFF.

This clonotype was counted many times. The CDR3 spells CASSPRNNEQFF. As DNA, the CDR3 is TGTGCCAGCAGCCCCCGGAACAATGAGCAGTTCTTC. V gene TRBV7-2 combines with J gene TRBJ2-1, with D uncertain. CDR1 and CDR2 (germline): SGHTA, FQGNSA. This CDR3 region has 12 residues. V was trimmed by 5 bases and J by 5 bases, leaving 7 bases between them.

This clonotype was seen repeatedly, ten times or more. The rearrangement uses TRBV12-5 and TRBJ2-7, with D hard to call. The germline V gene encodes CDR1 LGHNT and CDR2 FRNRAP. Trimming took off 9 bases at V and 2 bases at J, with 17 bases between the two ends. The CDR3 is 14 residues long. CDR3 sequence: CASAENPGTYEQYF. CDR3 nucleotides: TGTGCTAGCGCGGAGAATCCGGGTACCTACGAGCAGTACTTC.

This clonotype occurred many times. The chain is built from TRBV7-3 and TRBJ1-6, with TRBD1 matching over 10 bases. The germline V gene has CDR1 SGHTA and CDR2 FQGTGA. V trimming: 3 bases; J trimming: 9 bases; junction bases outside the gene matches: 5. This CDR3 has 15 amino acids. The chain's CDR3 is CASSFAGTGVSPLHF. CDR3 sequence (DNA): TGTGCCAGCAGCTTCGCCGGGACAGGGGTTTCACCCCTCCACTTT.

This clonotype was observed many times. The chain combines TRBV7-2 with TRBJ2-7, with no clear D. The germline V gene encodes CDR1 SGHTA and CDR2 FQGNSA. This CDR3 contains 14 residues. Trimming pared 5 bases from V and 2 bases from J, leaving 13 bases between. CDR3 loop: CASSLQQGPYEQYF. CDR3 in DNA: TGTGCCAGCAGCCTCCAACAAGGACCCTACGAGCAGTACTTC.

This clonotype was detected ten times or more. V is TRBV10-3 and J is TRBJ2-1; the match to TRBD2 covers 14 bases. In germline, CDR1 is ENHRY, CDR2 SYGVKD. The junction had 7 bases not matched to a gene; V was cut back by 10 bases and J by 5 bases. The CDR3 consists of 15 residues. The CDR3 DNA sequence: TGTGCCACCGGGACTAGCGGGAGAAAGGACAATGAGCAGTTCTTC. Its translation: CATGTSGRKDNEQFF.

This clonotype was counted ten times or more. The chain couples TRBV20-1 to TRBJ1-1; TRBD1 agrees at 7 bases. J gave up 3 bases and V 0 bases, and 4 bases lay outside the gene matches. This CDR3 spans 14 amino acids. From germline, CDR1 is DFQATT and CDR2 SNEGSKA (reference sequence). This CDR3 reads CSARDAGTDTEAFF. The CDR3 DNA reads as TGCAGTGCTAGAGACGCCGGGACAGACACTGAAGCTTTCTTT.

This clonotype was found many times. CDR3 nucleotides: TGTGCCAGCAGCCAAGTTGCCCCCCGAAGGAATGAGCAGTTCTTC. Its translation is CASSQVAPRRNEQFF. V gene TRBV14 combines with J gene TRBJ2-1; no definite D call. The CDR3 loop spans 15 amino acids. Deletions cut 1 base from V and 7 bases from J, with 14 bases between. Germline V gives CDR1 SGHDN, CDR2 FVKESK.

This clonotype was detected a few times. The chain employs TRBV30 and TRBJ1-6; no reliable D call. Germline V gene data show CDR1 as GTSNPN and CDR2 as SVGIG (reference sequence). The CDR3 runs 15 residues. V lost 0 bases, J lost 0 bases, and 6 bases lay in between. DNA of the CDR3: TGTGCCTGGAGTGTACCGAGCTCCTATAATTCACCCCTCCACTTT. It translates to CAWSVPSSYNSPLHF. The full variable domain, in which reference TRBV30 and TRBJ1-6 provide the parts outside the CDR3, is SQTIHQWPATLVQPVGSPLSLECTVEGTSNPNLYWYRQAAGRGLQLLFYSVGIGQISSEVPQNLSASRPQDRQFILSSKKLLLSDSGFYLCAWSVPSSYNSPLHFGNGTRLTVT.

This clonotype was picked up many times. The CDR3 is CAATGTGIDEQFF. DNA for the CDR3: TGTGCCGCTACCGGGACAGGGATCGATGAGCAGTTCTTC. This sequence joins TRBV19 and TRBJ2-1; TRBD1 agrees at 9 bases. The CDR3 consists of 13 residues. The germline gives CDR1 LNHDA, CDR2 SQIVND (reference sequence). V shed 11 bases, J shed 8 bases, and the junction held 10 bases outside the gene matches.

The V call is TRBV5-6, the J call TRBJ1-2; D unresolved. The CDR3 runs to 15 residues. Germline V gene sequence: CDR1 SGHDT, CDR2 YYEEEE. Trimming removed 4 bases at V and 0 bases at J, with 13 bases between. Here the CDR3 reads CASSDHGRSNYGYTF. In DNA, the CDR3 is TGTGCCAGCAGCGACCATGGGCGGTCTAACTATGGCTACACCTTC.

This clonotype was detected many times. CDR3 in amino acids: CASSRPGQGGNYGYTF. CDR3 in DNA: TGCGCCAGCAGCCGACCGGGACAGGGAGGGAACTATGGCTACACCTTC. The rearrangement joins TRBV4-1 to TRBJ1-2; 9 nucleotides agree with TRBD1. The germline gives CDR1 MGHRA, CDR2 YSYEKL. The CDR3 covers 16 residues. The V and J ends lost 4 bases and 2 bases, in that order; junction bases with no gene match: 8.

This clonotype was observed at least ten times. This sequence joins TRBV20-1 and TRBJ2-1, with D perhaps matching TRBD1 (5 bases). The CDR3 has 14 amino acids. Germline assignment: CDR1 DFQATT and CDR2 SNEGSKA (reference sequence). V lost 3 bases, J lost 4 bases, and 13 bases lay in between. CDR3 nucleotide sequence: TGCAGTGCTAGTTTGGGTGCAGGGTACAATGAGCAGTTCTTC. Residues: CSASLGAGYNEQFF.

The table lists this clonotype with many counts. The CDR3 DNA reads as TGCGCCAGCAGCTTACTTATGGGCACAGATACGCAGTATTTT. Translated: CASSLLMGTDTQYF. The chain recombines TRBV5-1 with TRBJ2-3; D uncertain. The V gene's germline CDR1 is SGHRS and CDR2 YFSETQ. The CDR3 has 14 amino acids. Trimming removed 2 bases at V and 1 base at J, with 8 bases between. Drawing the rest from reference TRBV5-1 and TRBJ2-3, the complete variable domain is KAGVTQTPRYLIKTRGQQVTLSCSPISGHRSVSWYQQTPGQGLQFLFEYFSETQRNKGNFPGRFSGRQFSNSRSEMNVSTLELGDSALYLCASSLLMGTDTQYFGPGTRLTVL.

This clonotype has a count of ten or more. The rearrangement links TRBV9 to TRBJ1-2; D not resolved. This CDR3 contains 13 residues. V was shortened by 4 bases and J by 6 bases, with 13 bases between the two germline ends. Germline CDR1 and CDR2: SGDLS and YYNGEE. In DNA form, the CDR3 reads TGTGCCAGCAGCCCCCCCCCGGAGCATGGCTACACCTTC. This translates into CASSPPPEHGYTF.

V and J are TRBV7-2 and TRBJ2-1; no clear D. The CDR3 has 11 amino acids. Germline CDR1 is SGHTA and CDR2 is FQGNSA. The V and J ends lost 5 bases and 8 bases respectively, with 7 bases between them. The CDR3 DNA reads TGTGCCAGCAGCAGGAGTGATGAGCAGTTCTTC. It is translated as CASSRSDEQFF. Based on the CDR3 plus reference TRBV7-2 and TRBJ2-1, the full variable domain is GAGVSQSPSNKVTEKGKDVELRCDPISGHTALYWYRQSLGQGLEFLIYFQGNSAPDKSGLPSDRFSAERTGGSVSTLTIQRTQQEDSAVYLCASSRSDEQFFGPGTRLTVL.

This clonotype was seen repeatedly, ten times or more. V gene TRBV20-1 combines with J gene TRBJ2-2; D possibly matches TRBD1 or TRBD2 (7 bases each). The CDR3 spans 14 residues. Germline V gene data show CDR1 as DFQATT and CDR2 as SNEGSKA (reference sequence). CDR3 residues: CSGIGGTATGELFF. In nucleotides, the CDR3 is TGCAGCGGGATCGGGGGGACAGCAACCGGGGAGCTGTTTTTT.

This clonotype has a count of ten or more. J is TRBJ2-7 and V is TRBV20-1; TRBD2 aligns across 10 bases. CDR1 is DFQATT and CDR2 is SNEGSKA in the germline V gene (reference sequence). Trimming took 5 bases from V and 4 from J; bases not matched to a gene: 8. This CDR3 region has 14 residues. The CDR3 loop reads CSAPGTSVEYEQYF. The CDR3 bases are TGCAGTGCTCCCGGGACTAGCGTAGAGTACGAGCAGTACTTC.

This clonotype was counted ten times or more. The chain couples TRBV20-1 to TRBJ2-4, with unresolved D. CDR1 is DFQATT and CDR2 is SNEGSKA in the germline V gene (reference sequence). Between the trimmed V and J ends, which lost 5 bases and 12 bases, there was a span of 14 bases. The CDR3 length is 11 residues. The CDR3 protein is CSALFTTHQYF. In DNA, the CDR3 is TGCAGTGCTCTTTTCACGACGCATCAGTACTTC.

In its sample, this clonotype was seen many times. The chain recombines TRBV29-1 with TRBJ2-2, with D possibly TRBD2 on 6 matching bases. Per germline, CDR1 SQVTM and CDR2 ANQGSEA. V was trimmed by 2 bases and J by 5 bases, leaving 15 bases between them. The CDR3 has 15 residues. CDR3 DNA sequence: TGCAGCGTTGAAATGTCGCCGGGGGATACCGGGGAGCTGTTTTTT. Amino acids: CSVEMSPGDTGELFF.